Below, one T cell receptor beta chain is given with its context. The data originate from a study of blood T cell repertoires in COVID-19. Study summary: Sites across the United States, Italy and Spain contributed samples from acute and convalescent COVID-19. The cDNA or gDNA used as material had been derived from T cells, B-cell-depleted T cells, or PBMCs.

The CDR3 totals 15 residues. Deletions cut 5 bases from V and 8 bases from J, with 21 bases between. CDR1 SEHNR and CDR2 FQNEAQ come from the germline V gene (reference sequence). Original processing notes: Reference gene primers were amplified, and this amplification served to estimate nucleated cell counts. Clones were read by immunoSEQ multiplex PCR, and TCRdb kept only the in-frame ones, dropping some. That table gives V, J and clone size, and the DNA gave D and trimming. Here the sample spans roughly 280,000 clones, about nine tenths being singletons. The chain has TRBV7-9 and TRBJ1-2; D may be TRBD1 (6 bases). The source is a man between 50 and 59 years old with acute or convalescent COVID-19. Sequenced sample: peripheral blood. Written as DNA, the CDR3 is TGTGCCAGCAGCCCCGACCGGGGGGGCGTGGGAGGCTACACCTTC. Translating it yields CASSPDRGGVGGYTF.